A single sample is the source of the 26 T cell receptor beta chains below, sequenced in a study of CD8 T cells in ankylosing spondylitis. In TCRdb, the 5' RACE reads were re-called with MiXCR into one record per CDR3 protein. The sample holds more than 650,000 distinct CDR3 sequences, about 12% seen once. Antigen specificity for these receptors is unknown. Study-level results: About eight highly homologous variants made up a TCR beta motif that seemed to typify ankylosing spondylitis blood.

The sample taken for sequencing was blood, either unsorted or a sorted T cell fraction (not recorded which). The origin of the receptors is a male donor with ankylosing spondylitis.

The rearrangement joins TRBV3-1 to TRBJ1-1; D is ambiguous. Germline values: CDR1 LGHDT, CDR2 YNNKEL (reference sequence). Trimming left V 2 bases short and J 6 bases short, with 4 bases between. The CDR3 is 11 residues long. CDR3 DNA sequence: TGTGCCAGCAGCCAACTGGCTGAAGCTTTCTTT. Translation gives CASSQLAEAFF.

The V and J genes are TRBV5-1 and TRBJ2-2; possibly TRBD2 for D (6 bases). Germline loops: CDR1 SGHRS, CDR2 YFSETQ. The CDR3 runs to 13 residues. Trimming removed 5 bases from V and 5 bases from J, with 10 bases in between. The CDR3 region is CASSRRETGELFF. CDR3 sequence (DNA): TGCGCCAGCAGTAGGAGGGAGACCGGGGAGCTGTTTTTT. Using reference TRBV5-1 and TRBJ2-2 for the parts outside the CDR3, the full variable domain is KAGVTQTPRYLIKTRGQQVTLSCSPISGHRSVSWYQQTPGQGLQFLFEYFSETQRNKGNFPGRFSGRQFSNSRSEMNVSTLELGDSALYLCASSRRETGELFFGEGSRLTVL.

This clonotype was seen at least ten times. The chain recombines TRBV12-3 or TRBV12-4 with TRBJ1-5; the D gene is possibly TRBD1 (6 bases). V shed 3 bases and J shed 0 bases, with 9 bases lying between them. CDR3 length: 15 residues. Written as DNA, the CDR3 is TGTGCCAGCAGTTTCAGGGGCTATAGCAATCAGCCCCAGCATTTT. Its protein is CASSFRGYSNQPQHF.

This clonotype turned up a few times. The CDR3 DNA follows: TGCAGTGCTAGGGCTATCCGAGGGGCGAGCCCCTACAATGAGCAGTTCTTC. Translating gives CSARAIRGASPYNEQFF. This chain connects TRBV20-1 to TRBJ2-1, with D perhaps being TRBD1 or TRBD2 (5 bases each). Trimming removed 3 bases from V and 2 bases from J, with 20 bases in between. The CDR3 length is 17 residues. Germline-derived CDR1 and CDR2 are DFQATT and SNEGSKA (reference sequence).

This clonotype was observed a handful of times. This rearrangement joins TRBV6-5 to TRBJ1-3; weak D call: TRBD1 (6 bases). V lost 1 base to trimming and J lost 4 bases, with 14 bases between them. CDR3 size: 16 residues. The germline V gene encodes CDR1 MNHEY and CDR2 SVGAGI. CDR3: CASSYWISGQGNTIYF. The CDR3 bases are TGTGCCAGCAGTTACTGGATCTCAGGACAGGGAAACACCATATATTTT.

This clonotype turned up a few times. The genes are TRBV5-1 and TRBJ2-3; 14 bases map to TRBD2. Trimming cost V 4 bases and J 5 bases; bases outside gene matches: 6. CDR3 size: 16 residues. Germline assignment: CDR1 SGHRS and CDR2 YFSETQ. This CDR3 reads CASSETSGGARDTQYF. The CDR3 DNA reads TGCGCCAGCAGCGAGACTAGCGGGGGGGCCAGAGATACGCAGTATTTT.

Written as DNA, the CDR3 is TGTGCGGGAGGACGGGAAGGCTCCTACGAGCAGTACTTC. It is translated as CAGGREGSYEQYF. The chain employs TRBV30 and TRBJ2-7; possibly TRBD2 for D (6 bases). Germline values: CDR1 GTSNPN, CDR2 SVGIG (reference sequence). This CDR3 is 13 amino acids long.

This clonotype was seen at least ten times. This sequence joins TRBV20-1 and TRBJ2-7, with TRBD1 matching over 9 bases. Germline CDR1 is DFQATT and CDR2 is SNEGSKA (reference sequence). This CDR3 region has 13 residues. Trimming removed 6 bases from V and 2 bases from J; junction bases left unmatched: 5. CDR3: CSALGQGAYEQYF. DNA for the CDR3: TGCAGTGCCTTGGGACAGGGTGCCTACGAGCAGTACTTC.

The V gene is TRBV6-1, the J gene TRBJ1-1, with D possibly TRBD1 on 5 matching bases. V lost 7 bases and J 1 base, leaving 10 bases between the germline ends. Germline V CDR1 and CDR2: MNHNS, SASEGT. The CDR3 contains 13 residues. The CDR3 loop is CASKDSRNTEAFF. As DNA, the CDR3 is TGTGCCAGCAAAGACAGTCGGAACACTGAAGCTTTCTTT.

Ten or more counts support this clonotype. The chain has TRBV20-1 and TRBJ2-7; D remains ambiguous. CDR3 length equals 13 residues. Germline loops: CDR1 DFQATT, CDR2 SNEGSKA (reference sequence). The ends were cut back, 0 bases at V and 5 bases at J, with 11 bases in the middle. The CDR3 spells CSARDSRRDEQYF. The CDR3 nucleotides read TGCAGTGCTAGAGACTCCCGTAGGGACGAGCAGTACTTC.

CDR3 coding DNA: TGTGCCAGCAGCCGGACAGGCGGGAGTTTTAATGAAAAACTGTTTTTT. Encoded protein: CASSRTGGSFNEKLFF. This chain connects TRBV5-6 to TRBJ1-4; 7 bases match TRBD1. CDR1 and CDR2 from the germline V gene are SGHDT and YYEEEE. After removal of 4 bases from V and 4 bases from J, the junction contained 10 bases not matched to a gene. CDR3 length: 16 amino acids.

CDR3 residues: CASSLTGGIASYNEQFF. DNA of the CDR3: TGTGCCAGCAGCTTAACGGGTGGGATAGCCTCCTACAATGAGCAGTTCTTC. The V and J genes are TRBV7-3 and TRBJ2-1; D is unresolved. CDR3 size: 17 residues. V lost 0 bases, J lost 0 bases, and 12 bases lay in between. Germline CDR1 is SGHTA and CDR2 is FQGTGA. The variable domain in full, completed from reference TRBV7-3 and TRBJ2-1, reads GAGVSQTPSNKVTEKGKYVELRCDPISGHTALYWYRQSLGQGPEFLIYFQGTGAADDSGLPNDRFFAVRPEGSVSTLKIQRTERGDSAVYLCASSLTGGIASYNEQFFGPGTRLTVL.

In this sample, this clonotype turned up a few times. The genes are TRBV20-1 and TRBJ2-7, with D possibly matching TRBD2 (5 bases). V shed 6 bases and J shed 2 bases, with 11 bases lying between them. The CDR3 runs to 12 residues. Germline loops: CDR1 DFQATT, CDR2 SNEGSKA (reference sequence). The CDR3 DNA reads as TGCAGTGCCGGCCCGGGGACCTACGAGCAGTACTTC. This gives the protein CSAGPGTYEQYF.

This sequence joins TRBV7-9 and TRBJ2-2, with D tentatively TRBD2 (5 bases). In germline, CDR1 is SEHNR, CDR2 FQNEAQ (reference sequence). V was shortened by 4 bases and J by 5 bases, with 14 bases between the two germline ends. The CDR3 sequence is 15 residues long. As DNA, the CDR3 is TGTGCCAGCAGCTATCAGGACTCCCTGACCGGGGAGCTGTTTTTT. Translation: CASSYQDSLTGELFF.

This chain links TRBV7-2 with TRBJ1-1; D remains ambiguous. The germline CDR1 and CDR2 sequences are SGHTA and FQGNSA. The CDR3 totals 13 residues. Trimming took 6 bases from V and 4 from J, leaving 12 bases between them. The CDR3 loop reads CASRPQLSTEAFF. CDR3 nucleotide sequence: TGTGCCAGCAGGCCTCAATTGTCCACTGAAGCTTTCTTT.

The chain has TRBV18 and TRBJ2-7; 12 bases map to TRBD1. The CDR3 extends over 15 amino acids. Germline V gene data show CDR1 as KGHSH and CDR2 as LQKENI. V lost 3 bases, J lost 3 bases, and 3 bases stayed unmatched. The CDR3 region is CASSPGQGAYYEQYF. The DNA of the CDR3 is TGTGCCAGCTCACCGGGACAGGGGGCCTACTACGAGCAGTACTTC.

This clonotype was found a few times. The CDR3: CASSRRGGSETQYF. DNA for the CDR3: TGTGCCAGCAGCCGTCGCGGGGGATCTGAGACCCAGTACTTC. This chain uses TRBV7-2 with TRBJ2-5; 7 nucleotides align to TRBD2. The CDR3 contains 14 residues. V shed 5 bases, J shed 5 bases, and the junction held 8 bases outside the gene matches. The germline CDR1 and CDR2 sequences are SGHTA and FQGNSA.

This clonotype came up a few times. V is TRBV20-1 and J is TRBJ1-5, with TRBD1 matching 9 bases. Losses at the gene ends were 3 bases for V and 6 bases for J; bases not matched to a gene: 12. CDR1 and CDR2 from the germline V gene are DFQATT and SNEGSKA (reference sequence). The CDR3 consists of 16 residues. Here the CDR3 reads CSASPSHRGLSQPQHF. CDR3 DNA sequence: TGCAGTGCTAGTCCCTCCCACAGGGGGCTCAGTCAGCCCCAGCATTTT.

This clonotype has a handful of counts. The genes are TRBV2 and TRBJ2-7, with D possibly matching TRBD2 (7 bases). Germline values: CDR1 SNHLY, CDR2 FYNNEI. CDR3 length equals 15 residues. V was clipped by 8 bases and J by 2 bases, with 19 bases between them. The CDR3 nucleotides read TGTGCCAGCCAGTGGGAGGGACATTCGACCTACGAGCAGTACTTC. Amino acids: CASQWEGHSTYEQYF.

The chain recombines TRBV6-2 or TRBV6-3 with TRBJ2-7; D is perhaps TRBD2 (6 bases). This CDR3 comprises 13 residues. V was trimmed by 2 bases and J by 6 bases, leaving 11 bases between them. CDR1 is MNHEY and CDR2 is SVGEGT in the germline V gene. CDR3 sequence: CASSYGRRGEQYF. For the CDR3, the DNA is TGTGCCAGCAGTTACGGAAGGAGGGGCGAGCAGTACTTC.

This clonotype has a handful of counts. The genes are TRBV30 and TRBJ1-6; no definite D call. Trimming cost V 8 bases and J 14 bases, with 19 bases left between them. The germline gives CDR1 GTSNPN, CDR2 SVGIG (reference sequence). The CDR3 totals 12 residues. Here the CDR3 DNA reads TGTGCCGTTGAACGCGGGCTCCCGGCCCTCCACTTT. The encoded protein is CAVERGLPALHF.

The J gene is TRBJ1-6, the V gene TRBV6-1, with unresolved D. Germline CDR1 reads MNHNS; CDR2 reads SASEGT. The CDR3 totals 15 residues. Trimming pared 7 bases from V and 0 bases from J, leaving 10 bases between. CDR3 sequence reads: CASTHGSSYNSPLHF. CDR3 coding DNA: TGTGCCAGCACCCATGGGAGCTCCTATAATTCACCCCTCCACTTT.

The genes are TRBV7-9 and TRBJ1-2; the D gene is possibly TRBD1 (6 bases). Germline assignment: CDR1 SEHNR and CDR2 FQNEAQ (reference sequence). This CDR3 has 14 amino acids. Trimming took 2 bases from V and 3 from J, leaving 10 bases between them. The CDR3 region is CASSLSQGHYGYTF. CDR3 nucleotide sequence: TGTGCCAGCAGCTTATCACAGGGACACTATGGCTACACCTTC.

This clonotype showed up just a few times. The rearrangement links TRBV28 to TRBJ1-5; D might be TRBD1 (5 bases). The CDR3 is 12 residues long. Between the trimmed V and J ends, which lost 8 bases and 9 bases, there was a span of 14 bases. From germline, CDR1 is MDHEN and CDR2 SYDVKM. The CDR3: CASHYVRGPQHF. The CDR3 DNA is TGTGCCAGCCATTATGTAAGGGGGCCCCAGCATTTT.

CDR3 coding DNA: TGCAGTGCTAGAGTAGGTGGTTCACCCCTCCACTTT. Its translation is CSARVGGSPLHF. This chain uses TRBV20-1 with TRBJ1-6; D not certain. The V and J ends lost 1 base and 9 bases respectively, with 7 bases between them. Germline CDR1 and CDR2: DFQATT and SNEGSKA (reference sequence). This CDR3 spans 12 amino acids.

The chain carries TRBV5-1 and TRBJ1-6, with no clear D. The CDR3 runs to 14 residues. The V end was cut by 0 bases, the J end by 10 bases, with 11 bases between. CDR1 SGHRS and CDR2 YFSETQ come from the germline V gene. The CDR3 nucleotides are TGCGCCAGCAGCTTGGTCGGAAGAGGGTCACCCCTCCACTTT. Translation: CASSLVGRGSPLHF.